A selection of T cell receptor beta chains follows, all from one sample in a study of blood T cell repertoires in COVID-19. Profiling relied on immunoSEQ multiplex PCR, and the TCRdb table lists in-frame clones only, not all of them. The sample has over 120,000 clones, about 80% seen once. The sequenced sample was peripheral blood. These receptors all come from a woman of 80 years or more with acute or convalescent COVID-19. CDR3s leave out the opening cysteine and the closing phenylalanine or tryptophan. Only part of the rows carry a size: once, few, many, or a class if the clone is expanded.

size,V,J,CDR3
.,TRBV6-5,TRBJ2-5,ASSSETGPAQY
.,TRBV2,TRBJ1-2,ASISSPNYGYT
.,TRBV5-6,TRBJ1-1,ASSFRTGTEAF
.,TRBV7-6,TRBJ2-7,ASSPEEGSAYEQY
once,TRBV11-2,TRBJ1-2,ASRPPSGGYGYT
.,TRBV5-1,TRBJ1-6,ASRETDRPSSYNSPLH
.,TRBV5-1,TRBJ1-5,ASSPGTGDQPQH
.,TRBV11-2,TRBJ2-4,ASSPRTGTQDRNIQY
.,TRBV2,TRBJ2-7,ASRRGARSYEQY
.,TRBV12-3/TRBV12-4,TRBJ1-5,ASSLERRPQH
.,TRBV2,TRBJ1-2,ASSPDRNYGYT
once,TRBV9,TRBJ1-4,ASSVLGQGFATNEKLF
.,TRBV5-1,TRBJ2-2,ASGQGATNTGELF
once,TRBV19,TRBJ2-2,ASTPRRRGELF
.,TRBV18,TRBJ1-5,ASSPLGQTNQPQH
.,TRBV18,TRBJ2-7,ASSPKGDEQY
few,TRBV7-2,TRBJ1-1,ASSARPRATEAF
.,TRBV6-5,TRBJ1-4,ASIKDRGANEKLF
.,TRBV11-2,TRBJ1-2,ASSLDLYRGTANYGYT
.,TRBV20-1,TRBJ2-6,SASSGPGANVLT
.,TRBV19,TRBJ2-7,ASSIVVTGVYEQY
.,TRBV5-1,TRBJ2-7,ASSLAGQPSSYEQY
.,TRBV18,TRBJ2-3,ASSPTSGVSDTQY
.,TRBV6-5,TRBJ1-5,ASSSNSNQPQH
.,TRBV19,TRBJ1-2,ASRTGFYGYT
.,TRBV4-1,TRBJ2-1,ASSPLGAGFNEQF
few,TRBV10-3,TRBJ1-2,AISESGGQGWSGYT
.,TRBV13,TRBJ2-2,ASSTGTSGGTGELF
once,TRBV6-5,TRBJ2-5,ASSYQRDRVETQY
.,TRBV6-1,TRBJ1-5,ASSEVTPGIRQPQH
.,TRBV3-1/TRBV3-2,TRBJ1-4,ASSQRQDEKLF
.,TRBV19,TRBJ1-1,ASSMIGTGNTEAF
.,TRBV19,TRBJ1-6,ASSTRTGDSPLH
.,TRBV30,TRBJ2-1,AWSRRGGSNEQF
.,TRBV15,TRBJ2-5,ATQRGRGVEETQY
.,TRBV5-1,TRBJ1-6,ASSSDRAGSPLH
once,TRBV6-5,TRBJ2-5,ASQRGLVETQY
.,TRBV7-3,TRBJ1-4,ASSSGTVGVGEKLF
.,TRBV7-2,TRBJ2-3,ASSLILGPDTQY
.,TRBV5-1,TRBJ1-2,ASSLAVGGANYGYT
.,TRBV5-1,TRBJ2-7,ASSPFEGAPYEQY
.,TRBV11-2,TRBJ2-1,ASSLRAGGYNEQF
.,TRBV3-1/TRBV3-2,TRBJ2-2,ASRYRDIGELF
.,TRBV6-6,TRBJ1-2,ASSFRGNYGYT
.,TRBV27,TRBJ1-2,ASRSTGQNYGYT
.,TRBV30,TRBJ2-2,AWTPNTGELF
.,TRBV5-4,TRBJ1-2,ASSLGGGGPSNYGYT
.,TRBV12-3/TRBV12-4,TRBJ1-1,ASSSRGNTEAF
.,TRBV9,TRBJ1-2,ASSNGPYGYT
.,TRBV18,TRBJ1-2,ASSPLSDRTNGYT
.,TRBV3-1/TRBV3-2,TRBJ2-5,ASSQFGTGEKETQY
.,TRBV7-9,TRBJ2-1,ASSSGQGGSNEQF
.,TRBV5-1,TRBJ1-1,ASSLQGATEAF
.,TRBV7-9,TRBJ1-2,ASSLSPGQGAQQRGYT
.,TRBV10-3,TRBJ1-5,AIREGRNDQPQH